This T cell receptor beta chain emerged from a study of identical twins. Study-level results: Abundant beta clonotypes from cord blood bore fewer insertions; memory repertoires lacked this pattern. Out-of-frame alpha sequences common to twins exhibited an excess of low generation probability. Researchers caution that invariant MAIT and iNKT cells could partly confound zero-insertion analyses.

Ten or more counts support this clonotype. Its cognate antigen is unknown. This CDR3 comprises 14 residues. V lost 4 bases, J lost 5 bases, and 13 bases lay in between. Per the germline V gene, CDR1 is SGHRS and CDR2 is YFSETQ. TCRdb passed the 5' RACE reads through MiXCR, listing each CDR3 protein once. The sample has roughly 290,000 distinct CDR3 sequences, 6.5% to 9.5% seen once. The same sample was also studied in work on yellow fever vaccine responses in identical twins.

The sequence was collected from a woman between 18 and 29 years old in good health. The J gene is TRBJ2-1, the V gene TRBV5-1; D is uncertain. The sequencing sample was made of memory (CD45RO+) T cells sorted from blood. The CDR3 region is CASSHPSANNEQFF. The DNA of the CDR3 is TGCGCCAGCAGCCACCCCTCAGCGAACAATGAGCAGTTCTTC.